The source of this TCR beta chain is a study of T cell responses to AZD1222 COVID-19 vaccine. The assay was immunoSEQ multiplex PCR, and TCRdb's table has in-frame clones only and misses some. The sample carries 150,000 to 160,000 clones, 85% to 95% recorded once. Germline V gives CDR1 SEHNR, CDR2 FQNEAQ (reference sequence). V was clipped by 5 bases and J by 10 bases, with 17 bases between them. The CDR3 consists of 13 residues. The sequencing here drew on peripheral blood, taken 28 days after the second AZD1222 dose. The clonotype was recovered from an adult who received the AZD1222 COVID-19 vaccine. The chain links TRBV7-9 to TRBJ1-1; D is perhaps TRBD1 (6 bases). CDR3 amino acids: CASSERTAGGAFF. DNA of the CDR3: TGTGCCAGCAGCGAAAGGACAGCTGGGGGAGCTTTCTTT.